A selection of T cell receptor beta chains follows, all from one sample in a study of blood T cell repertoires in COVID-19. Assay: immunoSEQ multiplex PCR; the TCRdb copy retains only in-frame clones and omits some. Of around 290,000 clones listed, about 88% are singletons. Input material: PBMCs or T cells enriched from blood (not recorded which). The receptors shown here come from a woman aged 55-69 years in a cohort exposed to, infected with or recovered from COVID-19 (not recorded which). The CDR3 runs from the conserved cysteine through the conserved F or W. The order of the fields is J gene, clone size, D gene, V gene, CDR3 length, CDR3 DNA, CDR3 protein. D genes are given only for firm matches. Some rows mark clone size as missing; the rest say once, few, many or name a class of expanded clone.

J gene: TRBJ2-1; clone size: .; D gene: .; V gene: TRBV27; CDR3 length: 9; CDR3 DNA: TGTGCCACCACAGGGGAGCAGTTCTTC; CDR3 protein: CATTGEQFF
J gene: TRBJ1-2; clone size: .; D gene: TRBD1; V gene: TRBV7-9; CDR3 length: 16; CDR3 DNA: TGTGCCAGCAGCCCCCCGACTGGACAGGATAACTATGGCTACACCTTC; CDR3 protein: CASSPPTGQDNYGYTF
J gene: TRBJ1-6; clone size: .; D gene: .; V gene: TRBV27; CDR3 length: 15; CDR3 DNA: TGTGCCAGCAGTTTCAAGGAGGGAAGTACTTCACCCCTCCACTTT; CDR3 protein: CASSFKEGSTSPLHF
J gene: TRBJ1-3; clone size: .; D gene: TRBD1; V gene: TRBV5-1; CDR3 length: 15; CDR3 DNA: TGCGCCAGCAGCTTGGACAGGGGCACTGGAAACACCATATATTTT; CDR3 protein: CASSLDRGTGNTIYF
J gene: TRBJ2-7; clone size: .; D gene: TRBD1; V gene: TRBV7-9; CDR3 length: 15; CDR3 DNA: TGTGCCAGCAGCCCCGGGACAGGGGTTTCCTACGAGCAGTACTTC; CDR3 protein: CASSPGTGVSYEQYF
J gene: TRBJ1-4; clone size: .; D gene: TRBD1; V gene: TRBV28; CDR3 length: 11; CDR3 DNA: TGTGCCAGCACCGGGACAGAAGAACTGTTTTTT; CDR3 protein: CASTGTEELFF
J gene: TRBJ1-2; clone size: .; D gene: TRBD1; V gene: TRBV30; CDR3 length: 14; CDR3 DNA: TGTGCCTGGAGAATGACAGGGCTGAACTATGGCTACACCTTC; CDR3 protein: CAWRMTGLNYGYTF
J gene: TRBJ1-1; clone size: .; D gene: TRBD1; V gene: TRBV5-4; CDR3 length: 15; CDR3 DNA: TGTGCCAGCAGCTTACAGGGACAGGGGAACACTGAAGCTTTCTTT; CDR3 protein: CASSLQGQGNTEAFF
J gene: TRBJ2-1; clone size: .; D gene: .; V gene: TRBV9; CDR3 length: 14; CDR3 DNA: TGTGCCAGCAGCGCGTCGGACTTGTACAATGAGCAGTTCTTC; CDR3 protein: CASSASDLYNEQFF
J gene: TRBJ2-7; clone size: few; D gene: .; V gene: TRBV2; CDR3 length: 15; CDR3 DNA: TGTGCCAGCACCCCCCAGGGCAGGGTTCAGTACGAGCAGTACTTC; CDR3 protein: CASTPQGRVQYEQYF
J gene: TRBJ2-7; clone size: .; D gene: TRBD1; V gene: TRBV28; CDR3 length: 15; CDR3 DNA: TGTGCCAGCAGTGCTCCGGGACAGTCTACCTACGAGCAGTACTTC; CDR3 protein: CASSAPGQSTYEQYF
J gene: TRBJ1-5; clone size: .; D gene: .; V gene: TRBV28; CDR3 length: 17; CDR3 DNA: TGTGCCAGCAGTAACCTCCGGGGGACCCGGGACAATCAGCCCCAGCATTTT; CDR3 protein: CASSNLRGTRDNQPQHF
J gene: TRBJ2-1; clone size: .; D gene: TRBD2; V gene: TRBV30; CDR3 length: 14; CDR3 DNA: TGTGCCTGTAAACTAGCGGGAGACTACAATGAGCAGTTCTTC; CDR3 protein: CACKLAGDYNEQFF
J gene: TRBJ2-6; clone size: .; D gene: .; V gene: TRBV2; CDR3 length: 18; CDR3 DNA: TGTGCCAGCAGTGAAGCGCTTTGGCGGTTGTCTGGGGCCAACGTCCTGACTTTC; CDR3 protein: CASSEALWRLSGANVLTF
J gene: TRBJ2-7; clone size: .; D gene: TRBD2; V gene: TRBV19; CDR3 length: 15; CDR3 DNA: TGTGCCAGTAGCATCGGACTAGCGGGGGCCTACGAGCAGTACTTC; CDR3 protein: CASSIGLAGAYEQYF
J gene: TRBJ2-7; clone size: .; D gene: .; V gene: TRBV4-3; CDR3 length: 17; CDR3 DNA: TGCGCCAGCAGCCAAGAGGTGAAAGCGGAGCACTCCTACGAGCAGTACTTC; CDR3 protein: CASSQEVKAEHSYEQYF
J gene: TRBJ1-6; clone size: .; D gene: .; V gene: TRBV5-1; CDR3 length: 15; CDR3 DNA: TGCGCCAGCCGAGAACAGACCGACTATAATTCACCCCTCCACTTT; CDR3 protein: CASREQTDYNSPLHF
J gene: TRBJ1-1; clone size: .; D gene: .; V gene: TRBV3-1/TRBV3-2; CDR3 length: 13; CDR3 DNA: TGTGCCAGCCGGCCCGGGAAAAACACTGAAGCTTTCTTT; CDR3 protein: CASRPGKNTEAFF
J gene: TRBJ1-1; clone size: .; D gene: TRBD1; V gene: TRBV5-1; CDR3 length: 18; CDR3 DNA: TGCGCCAGCAGCTTGCTGGGCGGACAGGGGGAATCGAACACTGAAGCTTTCTTT; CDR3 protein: CASSLLGGQGESNTEAFF
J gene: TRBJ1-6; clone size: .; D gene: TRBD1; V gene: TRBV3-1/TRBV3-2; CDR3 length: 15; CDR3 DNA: TGTGCCAGCAGCCAAGGTCCAGGGGGTCGTTCACCCCTCCACTTT; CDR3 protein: CASSQGPGGRSPLHF
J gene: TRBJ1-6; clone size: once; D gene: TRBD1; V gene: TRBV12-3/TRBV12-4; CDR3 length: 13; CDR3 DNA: TGTGCCAGCAGCAGACAGGGAGGACTACCCCTCCACTTT; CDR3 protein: CASSRQGGLPLHF
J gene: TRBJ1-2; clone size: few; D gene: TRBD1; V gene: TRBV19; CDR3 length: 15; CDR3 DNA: TGTGCCAGTAGCTCCGGGACAGGATACCTCTATGGCTACACCTTC; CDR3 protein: CASSSGTGYLYGYTF
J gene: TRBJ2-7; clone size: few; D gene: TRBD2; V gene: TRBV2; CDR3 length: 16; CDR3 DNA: TGTGCCAGCAGTGAGAGGGGAGCGGGAGGCCCCTACGAGCAGTACTTC; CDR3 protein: CASSERGAGGPYEQYF
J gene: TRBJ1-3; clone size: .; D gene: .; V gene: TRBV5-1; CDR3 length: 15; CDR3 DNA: TGCGCCAGCAGCACCGGACAGAGCTCTGGAAACACCATATATTTT; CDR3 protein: CASSTGQSSGNTIYF
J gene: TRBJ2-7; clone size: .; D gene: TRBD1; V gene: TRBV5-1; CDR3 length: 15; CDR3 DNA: TGCGCCAGCAGCTCCCGGACAGGGTCACCCTACGAGCAGTACTTC; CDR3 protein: CASSSRTGSPYEQYF
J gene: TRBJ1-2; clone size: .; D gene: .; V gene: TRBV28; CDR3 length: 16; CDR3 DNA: TGTGCCAGCAGTTCCGGCGGCTCGGGGGGCGGCTATGGCTACACCTTC; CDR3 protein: CASSSGGSGGGYGYTF
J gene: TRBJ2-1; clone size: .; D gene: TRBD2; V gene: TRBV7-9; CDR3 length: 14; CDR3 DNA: TGTGCCAGCAGTTTTAGCGGGAGGGCCGGTGAGCAGTTCTTC; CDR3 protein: CASSFSGRAGEQFF
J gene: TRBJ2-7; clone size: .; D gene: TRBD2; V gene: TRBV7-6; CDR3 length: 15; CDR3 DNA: TGTGCCAGCAGCTTAAGGGTAGCGGGATCCTACGAGCAGTACTTC; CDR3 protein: CASSLRVAGSYEQYF
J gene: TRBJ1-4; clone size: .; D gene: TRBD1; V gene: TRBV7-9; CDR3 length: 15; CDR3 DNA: TGTGCCAGCAGCTATAATGGACAGGCCGGGGAAAAACTGTTTTTT; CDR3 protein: CASSYNGQAGEKLFF
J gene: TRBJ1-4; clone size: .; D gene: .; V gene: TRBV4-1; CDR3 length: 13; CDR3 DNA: TGCGCCAGCAGCCTCACAAGGACAGAAAAACTGTTTTTT; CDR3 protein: CASSLTRTEKLFF
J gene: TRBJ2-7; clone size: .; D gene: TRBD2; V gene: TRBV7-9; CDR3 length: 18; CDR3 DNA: TGTGCCAGCAGCTACTACGGCGGGAGGGATGGTTCGACCTACGAGCAGTACTTC; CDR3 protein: CASSYYGGRDGSTYEQYF
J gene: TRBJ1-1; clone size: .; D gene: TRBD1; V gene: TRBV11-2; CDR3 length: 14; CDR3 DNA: TGTGCCAGCAGCTCCACGGACAGGGACACTGAAGCTTTCTTT; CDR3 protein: CASSSTDRDTEAFF
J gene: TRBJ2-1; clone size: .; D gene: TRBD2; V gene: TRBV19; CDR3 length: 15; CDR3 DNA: TGTGCCAGTAGTATCCCTAGCGGGAGGGCCGATGAGCAGTTCTTC; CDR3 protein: CASSIPSGRADEQFF
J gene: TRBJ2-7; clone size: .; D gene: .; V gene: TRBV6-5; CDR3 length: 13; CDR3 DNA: TGTGCCAGCAGGCGTGAAGCTTCCTACGAGCAGTACTTC; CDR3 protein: CASRREASYEQYF
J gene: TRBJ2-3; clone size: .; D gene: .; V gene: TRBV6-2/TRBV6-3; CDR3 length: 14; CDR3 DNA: TGTGCCAGCAGTTACTCTCTACTAGCAAATACGCAGTATTTT; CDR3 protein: CASSYSLLANTQYF
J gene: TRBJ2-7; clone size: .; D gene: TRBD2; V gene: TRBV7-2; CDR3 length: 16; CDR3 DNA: TGTGCCAGCAGCTCACGGAGCGGGAAGAAGGCCTACGAGCAGTACTTC; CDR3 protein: CASSSRSGKKAYEQYF
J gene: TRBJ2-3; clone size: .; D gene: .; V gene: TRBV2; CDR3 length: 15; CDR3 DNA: TGTGCCAGCAGAGAACGGACTACGGGGACAGATACGCAGTATTTT; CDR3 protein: CASRERTTGTDTQYF
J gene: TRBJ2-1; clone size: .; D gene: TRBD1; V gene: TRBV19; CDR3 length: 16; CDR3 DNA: TGTGCCAGTAGTGTGACAGGGCCAGGCTCCTACAATGAGCAGTTCTTC; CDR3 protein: CASSVTGPGSYNEQFF
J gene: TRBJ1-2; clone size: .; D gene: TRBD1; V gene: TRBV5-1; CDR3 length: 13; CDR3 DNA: TGCGCCAGCAGCTTGGCAGGGGGCACTGGCTACACCTTC; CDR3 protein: CASSLAGGTGYTF
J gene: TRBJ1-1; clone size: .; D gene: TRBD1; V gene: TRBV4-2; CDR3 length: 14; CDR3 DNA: TGTGCCAGCAGCCAACCACAGGGGAGCATTGAAGCTTTCTTT; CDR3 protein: CASSQPQGSIEAFF